The rows below give T cell receptor beta chains drawn from one sample of a study of cytomegalovirus exposure and HLA in healthy donors. Using immunoSEQ multiplex PCR, the repertoire was profiled, and TCRdb retains in-frame clones only, with some absent. The repertoire holds some 170,000 clones, with around 76% as singletons. Source material: PBMCs. The receptors shown here come from a woman between 40 and 55 years old in good health and CMV-seronegative. CDR3s include the opening cysteine and the closing phenylalanine or tryptophan. A D gene is named only where the DNA matches it firmly. Size is omitted from some rows. Given values are once, few, many or a class for expanded clones.

j_call d_call v_call clone_size cdr3_aa cdr3_nt
TRBJ2-2 . TRBV5-1 few CASSLGGIGDTGELFF TGCGCCAGCAGCTTGGGCGGAATCGGGGACACCGGGGAGCTGTTTTTT
TRBJ2-7 TRBD1 TRBV15 once CATSRDRTGPLVGEQYF TGTGCCACCAGCAGAGACCGGACAGGGCCCCTGGTGGGGGAGCAGTACTTC
TRBJ1-5 . TRBV19 . CASSIEGGPQHF TGTGCCAGTAGTATAGAGGGAGGACCCCAGCATTTT
TRBJ1-3 . TRBV30 once CAWSSGAGNTIYF TGTGCCTGGAGTAGCGGGGCGGGGAACACCATATATTTT
TRBJ2-2 . TRBV9 . CASSVTRLAPNTGELFF TGTGCCAGCAGCGTAACCCGCCTAGCACCCAACACCGGGGAGCTGTTTTTT
TRBJ2-3 . TRBV6-5 . CASSYSAGIDTQYF TGTGCCAGCAGTTACTCCGCAGGGATAGATACGCAGTATTTT
TRBJ1-2 . TRBV15 . CATSRDLGSTGYGYTF TGTGCCACCAGCAGAGATCTAGGCAGTACAGGGTATGGCTACACCTTC
TRBJ1-1 . TRBV5-1 few CASSQQGANTEAFF TGCGCCAGCAGCCAACAGGGAGCCAATACTGAAGCTTTCTTT
TRBJ1-4 TRBD1 TRBV9 . CASSPGQGALVGEKLFF TGTGCCAGCAGCCCCGGACAGGGGGCCCTAGTGGGTGAAAAACTGTTTTTT
TRBJ1-1 . TRBV28 . CASRIGGSRTEAFF TGTGCCAGCAGGATCGGGGGGAGTCGGACTGAAGCTTTCTTT
TRBJ2-1 . TRBV2 . CASDGGYEQFF TGTGCCAGCGACGGAGGCTATGAGCAGTTCTTC
TRBJ1-2 . TRBV2 . CASGSDTFYGYTF TGTGCCAGCGGGAGTGACACCTTCTATGGCTACACCTTC
TRBJ2-2 TRBD2 TRBV7-9 . CASSLGLAGTGELFF TGTGCCAGCAGCTTGGGACTAGCGGGGACCGGGGAGCTGTTTTTT
TRBJ1-5 . TRBV18 . CASSPPTGGDSNQPQHF TGTGCCAGCTCACCACCGACGGGGGGAGATAGCAATCAGCCCCAGCATTTT
TRBJ2-7 . TRBV19 . CASSIGGSSYEQYF TGTGCCAGTAGTATAGGTGGTAGCTCCTACGAGCAGTACTTC
TRBJ2-1 . TRBV27 . CASSRRSRTTSYNEQFF TGTGCCAGCAGCAGAAGATCCAGGACAACCTCCTACAATGAGCAGTTCTTC
TRBJ1-1 . TRBV20-1 . CSANDRTEAFF TGCAGTGCAAACGACAGGACTGAAGCTTTCTTT
TRBJ2-1 TRBD2 TRBV19 . CASSIDQTSRAYNEQFF TGTGCCAGTAGTATAGATCAGACTAGCCGGGCCTACAATGAGCAGTTCTTC
TRBJ2-3 . TRBV15 few CATSTLLGTDTQYF TGTGCCACCAGCACACTGCTCGGCACAGATACGCAGTATTTT
TRBJ1-5 . TRBV7-9 . CASSLGKGNQPQHF TGTGCCAGCAGCTTAGGTAAGGGGAATCAGCCCCAGCATTTT
TRBJ1-2 TRBD1 TRBV7-8 . CASSPQGAGYGYTF TGTGCCAGCAGCCCACAGGGGGCGGGCTATGGCTACACCTTC
TRBJ2-5 TRBD2 TRBV2 . CASSVIRGGSKGETQYF TGTGCCAGCAGTGTAATCCGGGGCGGGAGTAAGGGGGAGACCCAGTACTTC
TRBJ1-1 . TRBV6-6 . CASSYSISGNTEAFF TGTGCCAGCAGTTACTCGATTTCAGGCAACACTGAAGCTTTCTTT
TRBJ2-7 TRBD2 TRBV6-5 . CASSPAGGGSYEQYF TGTGCCAGCAGTCCGGCCGGGGGGGGGTCCTACGAGCAGTACTTC
TRBJ1-2 . TRBV6-5 . CASSRGGARYGYTF TGTGCCAGCAGTAGGGGAGGGGCACGCTATGGCTACACCTTC
TRBJ1-1 . TRBV2 . CASSDRVRPEAFF TGTGCCAGCAGTGACAGGGTACGGCCTGAAGCTTTCTTT
TRBJ2-1 TRBD2 TRBV13 . CASTPSGSTRNEQFF TGTGCCAGCACCCCAAGCGGGAGTACGAGAAATGAGCAGTTCTTC
TRBJ2-1 TRBD2 TRBV7-6 . CASSLTSGTSPTNEQFF TGTGCCAGCAGCTTAACATCCGGGACTAGCCCCACGAATGAGCAGTTCTTC
TRBJ2-5 TRBD1 TRBV6-6 . CASMAGGAETQYF TGTGCCAGCATGGCAGGGGGTGCAGAGACCCAGTACTTC
TRBJ2-3 . TRBV5-6 . CASSQGRGFDTQYF TGTGCCAGCAGCCAAGGGCGCGGGTTCGATACGCAGTATTTT
TRBJ1-1 TRBD1 TRBV27 . CASTPRQGANTEAFF TGTGCCAGCACTCCTCGACAGGGGGCGAACACTGAAGCTTTCTTT
TRBJ2-3 . TRBV10-3 . CAISEVQGTDTQYF TGTGCCATCAGTGAGGTGCAGGGCACAGATACGCAGTATTTT
TRBJ2-3 . TRBV7-9 . CASSLALADTQYF TGTGCCAGCAGCTTAGCTCTTGCAGATACGCAGTATTTT
TRBJ2-7 . TRBV2 . CASSLASYEQYF TGTGCCAGCAGCCTAGCGTCCTACGAGCAGTACTTC
TRBJ2-2 . TRBV29-1 . CSCTGMGTGELFF TGCAGCTGCACAGGGATGGGAACCGGGGAGCTGTTTTTT
TRBJ1-1 . TRBV29-1 . CSVARENTEAFF TGCAGCGTGGCCCGGGAGAACACTGAAGCTTTCTTT
TRBJ2-1 TRBD2 TRBV27 . CASSTSGAPPYNEQFF TGTGCCAGCAGTACTAGCGGAGCCCCGCCTTACAATGAGCAGTTCTTC
TRBJ1-2 . TRBV5-8 once CASSLTRSYGYTF TGTGCCAGCAGCCTAACTCGGAGCTATGGCTACACCTTC
TRBJ1-2 . TRBV19 few CASRSQGLGGYTF TGTGCCAGCAGAAGTCAGGGCCTAGGTGGCTACACCTTC
TRBJ2-7 . TRBV6-1 . CASRQGFHEQYF TGTGCCAGCAGACAGGGATTCCACGAGCAGTACTTC
TRBJ2-7 TRBD2 TRBV11-2 . CASSRPTSGSSYEQYF TGTGCCAGCAGCCGACCGACTAGCGGGAGCTCCTACGAGCAGTACTTC
TRBJ2-7 TRBD2 TRBV6-5 few CASSLGGSGEQYF TGTGCCAGCAGTTTGGGCGGGAGCGGCGAGCAGTACTTC
TRBJ1-2 . TRBV7-9 . CASSSLTGRGVSGYTF TGTGCCAGCAGCTCCTTAACCGGGCGGGGGGTGAGCGGCTACACCTTC